The 27 T cell receptor beta chains below all came from one sample that was sequenced in a study of prognosis after radiotherapy for stage I lung cancer. TCR beta CDR3 amplification from genomic DNA was performed by two-round multiplex PCR. Round one of PCR was performed, and it used primers specific to each TRBV and TRBJ gene. TCRdb analysed the multiplex PCR reads with MiXCR anew, one entry per CDR3 protein. The table records under 30,000 distinct CDR3 sequences, 31% of them present only once. Here the sequenced sample was PBMCs, taken before or after stereotactic body radiation therapy (not recorded which). The source of these receptors is a donor at least 50 years old with non-small cell lung cancer.

Ten or more counts support this clonotype. The rearrangement joins TRBV10-3 to TRBJ1-1; D may be TRBD1 (6 bases). The CDR3 runs to 14 residues. Germline assignment: CDR1 ENHRY and CDR2 SYGVKD. V lost 3 bases to trimming and J lost 5 bases, with 13 bases between them. The CDR3 coding sequence is TGTGCCATCAGTGAATCCGGGGGCAGGACTGAAGCTTTCTTT. As protein: CAISESGGRTEAFF.

With respect to this clonotype: A far larger clone is only one base removed, so a read error is likely. This chain links TRBV6-5 with TRBJ2-1; possible D gene TRBD1, 6 bases. The CDR3 has 15 residues. V lost 0 bases and J 10 bases, leaving 16 bases between the germline ends. Germline CDR1 MNHEY, CDR2 SVGAGI. CDR3 residues: CASSYSQAGVYEQFF. The CDR3 region has the DNA TGTGCCAGCAGTTACTCCCAGGCAGGGGTTTACGAGCAGTTCTTC.

Turning to this clonotype: A far larger clone is one base from this, pointing to a likely read error. The gene calls are TRBV6-2 or TRBV6-3 and TRBJ2-5, with D perhaps matching TRBD2 (5 bases). Germline loops: CDR1 MNHEY, CDR2 SVGEGT. The length of the CDR3 is 16 residues. DNA for the CDR3: TGTGTCAGCAGTTACTCACTTCCGGGGTTGGAAGAGACCCAGTACTTC. Translation: CVSSYSLPGLEETQYF.

In this sample, this clonotype turned up a few times. Relative to the germline gene, one junction end is altered; a read error may explain this. The rearrangement joins TRBV5-5 to TRBJ2-2; no definite D call. The CDR3 covers 15 residues. Germline lookup yields CDR1 SGHKS and CDR2 YYEKEE (reference sequence). Here the CDR3 DNA reads TGTGCCAGCGGCTTTTACCGGGTTCTCACCGGGGAGCTGTTTTTT. It yields the protein CASGFYRVLTGELFF.

A word on this clonotype: This likely traces to a read error, being one base from a far larger clone. This chain links TRBV28 with TRBJ2-1; D assignment may be TRBD1 or TRBD2 (5 bases each). Trimming stripped 6 bases from V and 10 bases from J, with 16 bases between. The CDR3 is 13 amino acids. Germline V lookup: CDR1 MDHEN, CDR2 SYDVKM. CDR3 region: CASSQQDSYEQFF. DNA for the CDR3: TGTGCCAGCAGCCAACAGGACTCCTACGAGCAGTTCTTC.

V usage is TRBV27 and J usage is TRBJ1-2, with D maybe TRBD1 (5 bases). V was shortened by 5 bases and J by 7 bases, with 20 bases between the two germline ends. Germline V lookup: CDR1 MNHEY, CDR2 SMNVEV (reference sequence). The CDR3 has 15 amino acids. CDR3 DNA sequence: TGTGCCAGCAGTCTTTCAGGGTGCGCCTACTTTGGCTACACCTTC. It specifies CASSLSGCAYFGYTF.

This clonotype is medium-sized. This chain links TRBV7-8 with TRBJ2-3, with 12 bases matching TRBD1. The CDR3 loop spans 14 amino acids. V lost 7 bases and J lost 6; bases outside the gene matches: 5. Germline CDR1 and CDR2: SGHVS and FQNEAQ. In DNA, the CDR3 is TGTGCCAGCAATTGGGACAGGGGGCTCGATACGCAGTATTTT. This encodes CASNWDRGLDTQYF.

This clonotype was seen at least ten times. The chain joins TRBV14 to TRBJ2-3; TRBD2 matches at 7 bases. The CDR3 has 14 amino acids. V was pared by 6 bases and J by 1 base, with 4 bases of the junction left unmatched. Germline V CDR1 and CDR2: SGHDN, FVKESK. CDR3 in DNA: TGTGCCAGCAGACCCACTAGCGGCACAGATACGCAGTATTTT. It codes for CASRPTSGTDTQYF.

This clonotype has ten or more counts. The chain combines TRBV2 with TRBJ2-7; 8 nucleotides match TRBD2. The CDR3 consists of 14 residues. The junction had 5 bases not matched to a gene; V was cut back by 7 bases and J by 0 bases. CDR1 is SNHLY, CDR2 FYNNEI, per germline. The CDR3 DNA reads TGTGCCAGCACTATAGCGGGGTCCTCCTACGAGCAGTACTTC. It is translated as CASTIAGSSYEQYF.

The genes are TRBV5-1 and TRBJ2-3; 10 bases line up with TRBD2. Germline assignment: CDR1 SGHRS and CDR2 YFSETQ. The CDR3 extends over 15 amino acids. V shed 0 bases and J 6 bases; nucleotides not matched to a gene: 4. In DNA, the CDR3 is TGCGCCAGCAGCTTGGGACTAGCGGGCGTCGATACGCAGTATTTT. Translated, it gives CASSLGLAGVDTQYF. Full variable domain (outside the CDR3, taken from reference TRBV5-1 and TRBJ2-3): KAGVTQTPRYLIKTRGQQVTLSCSPISGHRSVSWYQQTPGQGLQFLFEYFSETQRNKGNFPGRFSGRQFSNSRSEMNVSTLELGDSALYLCASSLGLAGVDTQYFGPGTRLTVL.

The gene calls are TRBV28 and TRBJ2-1; no reliable D call. CDR1 is MDHEN, CDR2 SYDVKM, per germline. Trimming took off 3 bases at V and 2 bases at J, with 5 bases between the two ends. The CDR3 is 13 residues long. The CDR3 DNA reads TGTGCCAGCAGTTTGTTACCCTACAATGAGCAGTTCTTC. This gives the protein CASSLLPYNEQFF.

This rearrangement joins TRBV4-3 to TRBJ1-4; D gene uncertain. The germline V gene encodes CDR1 LGHNA and CDR2 YSLEER. The CDR3 has 15 residues. V lost 0 bases to trimming and J lost 4 bases, with 9 bases between them. Here the CDR3 reads CASSQDGRHNEKLFF. The CDR3 coding sequence is TGCGCCAGCAGCCAAGATGGCAGGCATAATGAAAAACTGTTTTTT.

For this clonotype: The likely explanation is a read error, given a far larger clone one base away. This chain joins TRBV7-2 and TRBJ2-7; 10 nucleotides align to TRBD2. V was pared by 5 bases and J by 2 bases, with 6 bases of the junction left unmatched. The CDR3 extends over 15 amino acids. Germline V gene lookup returns CDR1 SGHTA and CDR2 FQGNSA. CDR3 residues: CASSGGLAVTYEQYF. CDR3 nucleotides: TGTGCCAGCAGCGGAGGACTAGCGGTAACCTACGAGCAGTACTTC.

This clonotype was counted at least ten times. The J gene is TRBJ2-1, the V gene TRBV10-3; 13 nucleotides align to TRBD2. The trim removed 3 bases at V and 6 bases at J, leaving 8 bases unmatched. This CDR3 region has 17 residues. Germline V lookup: CDR1 ENHRY, CDR2 SYGVKD. The CDR3 DNA sequence: TGTGCCATCAGTGACACTAGCGGGAGGGCCGGTGTCAATGAGCAGTTCTTC. Translating gives CAISDTSGRAGVNEQFF.

This clonotype came up many times. The V call is TRBV14, the J call TRBJ2-2; TRBD1 agrees at 7 bases. The CDR3 length is 17 residues. The J segment lost 2 bases and the V segment lost 1 base, leaving 7 bases of the junction unmatched. Germline lookup yields CDR1 SGHDN and CDR2 FVKESK. The CDR3 sequence is CASSQGFGTANTGELFF. CDR3 nucleotides: TGTGCCAGCAGCCAAGGGTTCGGGACAGCTAACACCGGGGAGCTGTTTTTT.

Points on this clonotype: A read error may account for a junction end that differs from germline. The chain combines TRBV6-4 with TRBJ1-6, with D tentatively TRBD1 (6 bases). Germline V gives CDR1 MRHNA, CDR2 SNTAGT. CDR3 length equals 14 residues. The CDR3 coding sequence is TGTGCCAGCAGACAGGGCATGGGGAATTCACCCCTCGACTTT. It is translated as CASRQGMGNSPLDF.

This clonotype has ten or more counts. This rearrangement joins TRBV5-1 to TRBJ2-5, with TRBD1 identical over 12 bases. J gave up 4 bases and V 7 bases, and 8 bases lay outside the gene matches. The CDR3 runs to 15 residues. The germline gives CDR1 SGHRS, CDR2 YFSETQ. CDR3 nucleotide sequence: TGCGCCAGCGGCCGGGACAGGGGGCTCGGAGAGACCCAGTACTTC. Amino acid sequence: CASGRDRGLGETQYF. Drawing the rest from reference TRBV5-1 and TRBJ2-5, the complete variable domain is KAGVTQTPRYLIKTRGQQVTLSCSPISGHRSVSWYQQTPGQGLQFLFEYFSETQRNKGNFPGRFSGRQFSNSRSEMNVSTLELGDSALYLCASGRDRGLGETQYFGPGTRLLVL.

About this clonotype itself: The junction departs from the called germline gene at one end, perhaps through a read error. The CDR3 DNA reads as TGTGACAGCAGCTTGCTTGAGGAGACCAAGTACTTC. It encodes CDSSLLEETKYF. The chain recombines TRBV7-2 with TRBJ2-5; D not certain. The CDR3 has 12 residues. Per the germline V gene, CDR1 is SGHTA and CDR2 is FQGNSA.

This clonotype was picked up one time. A far more abundant clone sits one base away, making this likely a read error. This chain links TRBV6-8 with TRBJ2-7, with D perhaps matching TRBD1 (6 bases). Germline CDR1 is MNHGY and CDR2 is SAAAGT. There are 14 residues in the CDR3. The CDR3 here is CVSSHRDTTYEQYF. CDR3 sequence (DNA): TGTGTCAGCAGTCACCGGGACACGACCTACGAGCAGTACTTC.

The chain is built from TRBV6-4 and TRBJ1-2, with D perhaps TRBD1 (5 bases). This CDR3 has 15 amino acids. Germline V gene sequence: CDR1 MRHNA, CDR2 SNTAGT. The CDR3 sequence: CGSSEPGHLERGYTF. The DNA for the CDR3 is TGTGGCAGTAGTGAACCCGGACACCTCGAACGGGGCTACACCTTC.

On this clonotype: This likely comes from a read error, as the CDR3 has no conserved phenylalanine or tryptophan at its end. CDR3 bases: TGTGCCAGCAGTTTCTCGGGGTGGCAGGGTAGGCTCGAGCAGTACCTC. Translated, it gives CASSFSGWQGRLEQYL. V and J are TRBV28 and TRBJ2-7; D is possibly TRBD1 or TRBD2 (5 bases each). Trimming took 3 bases from V and 6 from J, leaving 21 bases between them. Per the germline V gene, CDR1 is MDHEN and CDR2 is SYDVKM. The CDR3 loop spans 16 amino acids.

As regards this clonotype: At one end, the junction sequence differs from germline, possibly due to a read error. V usage is TRBV28 and J usage is TRBJ1-5, with 7 bases that match TRBD1. The CDR3 sequence is 16 residues long. Germline values: CDR1 MDHEN, CDR2 SYDVKM. The CDR3 bases are TGTGCCAGCAGTGCAGAAAGGGGGCGCGACAATAAGCCCCAGCATTTT. Its protein product is CASSAERGRDNKPQHF.

This clonotype was counted between two and nine times. The chain is built from TRBV5-4 and TRBJ2-2, with 14 bases that match TRBD2. V was clipped by 0 bases and J by 3 bases; unmatched bases: 1. The CDR3 is 17 residues long. Germline V CDR1 and CDR2: SGHNT, YYREEE (reference sequence). The CDR3 DNA reads TGTGCCAGCAGCTTGGGACTAGCGGGGGGGTACACCGGGGAGCTGTTTTTT. This sequence encodes CASSLGLAGGYTGELFF.

V is TRBV19 and J is TRBJ2-7; possibly TRBD2 for D (6 bases). The germline V gene has CDR1 LNHDA and CDR2 SQIVND (reference sequence). V was trimmed by 11 bases and J by 2 bases, leaving 19 bases between them. The CDR3 length is 14 residues. The CDR3 coding sequence is TGTGCCTGTATTATAAGCGGGTCGACCTACGAGCAGTACTTC. Its protein is CACIISGSTYEQYF.

This sequence joins TRBV19 and TRBJ1-2; D call uncertain. V lost 4 bases and J 8 bases, leaving 11 bases between the germline ends. The germline CDR1 and CDR2 sequences are LNHDA and SQIVND (reference sequence). The CDR3 sequence is 12 residues long. This chain's CDR3 is CASSTGLGGYTF. CDR3 in DNA: TGTGCCAGTAGTACCGGACTTGGGGGCTACACCTTC.

Ten or more counts support this clonotype. This sequence joins TRBV9 and TRBJ2-2, with a tentative D call TRBD1 (6 bases). Germline V gives CDR1 SGDLS, CDR2 YYNGEE. The CDR3 totals 13 residues. Trimming pared 6 bases from V and 5 bases from J, leaving 11 bases between. CDR3 bases: TGTGCCAGCACCCTAAGGGGGACCGGGGAGCTGTTTTTT. As protein: CASTLRGTGELFF.

There are many counts of this clonotype. The CDR3, as DNA: TGTGCCACCAGTGATTTTTATTATGGCTACACCTTC. Translation gives CATSDFYYGYTF. The chain couples TRBV24-1 to TRBJ1-2; D remains ambiguous. The CDR3 contains 12 residues. The germline V and J ends were trimmed by 1 base and 5 bases, with 4 bases remaining between them. Germline V lookup: CDR1 KGHDR, CDR2 SFDVKD.